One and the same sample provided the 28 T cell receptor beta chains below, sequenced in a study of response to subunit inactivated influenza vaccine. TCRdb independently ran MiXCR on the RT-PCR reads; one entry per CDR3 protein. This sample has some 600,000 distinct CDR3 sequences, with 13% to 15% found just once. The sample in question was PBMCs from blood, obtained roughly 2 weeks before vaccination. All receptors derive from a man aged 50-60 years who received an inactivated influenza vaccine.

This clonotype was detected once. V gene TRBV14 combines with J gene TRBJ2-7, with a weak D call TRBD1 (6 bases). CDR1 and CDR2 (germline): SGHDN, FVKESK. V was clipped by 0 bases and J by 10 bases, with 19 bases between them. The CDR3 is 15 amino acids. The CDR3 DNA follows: TGTGCCAGCAGCCAAGAAGGGTCTGGGACACCAAGTCAGTACTTC. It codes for CASSQEGSGTPSQYF.

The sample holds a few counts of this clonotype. The chain's CDR3 is CASIPGTGLGEQFF. The CDR3 DNA reads TGTGCCAGCATTCCGGGGACCGGGCTGGGTGAGCAGTTCTTC. The genes are TRBV5-6 and TRBJ2-1; D is perhaps TRBD1 or TRBD2 (5 bases each). Trimming left V 6 bases short and J 9 bases short, with 19 bases between. CDR3 length equals 14 residues. From germline, CDR1 is SGHDT and CDR2 YYEEEE. Using reference TRBV5-6 and TRBJ2-1 for the parts outside the CDR3, the full variable domain is DAGVTQSPTHLIKTRGQQVTLRCSPKSGHDTVSWYQQALGQGPQFIFQYYEEEERQRGNFPDRFSGHQFPNYSSELNVNALLLGDSALYLCASIPGTGLGEQFFGPGTRLTVL.

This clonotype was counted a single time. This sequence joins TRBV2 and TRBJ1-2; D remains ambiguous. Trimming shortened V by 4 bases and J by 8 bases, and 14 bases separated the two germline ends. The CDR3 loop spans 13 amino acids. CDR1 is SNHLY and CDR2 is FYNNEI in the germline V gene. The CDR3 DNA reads TGTGCCAGCAGTGTCGTGTGGCTAGGAGGCTACACCTTC. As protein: CASSVVWLGGYTF.

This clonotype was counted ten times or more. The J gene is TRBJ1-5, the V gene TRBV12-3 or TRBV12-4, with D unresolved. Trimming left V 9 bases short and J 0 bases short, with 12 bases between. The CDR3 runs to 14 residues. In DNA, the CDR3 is TGTGCCAGTAGCCGGGGAGATAGCAATCAGCCCCAGCATTTT. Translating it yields CASSRGDSNQPQHF.

The CDR3 DNA reads TGTGCCAGCAGCTTAGCCATACAGGGGTTGGAGACCCAGTACTTC. Its protein product is CASSLAIQGLETQYF. The chain carries TRBV7-2 and TRBJ2-5; 7 nucleotides align to TRBD1. The CDR3 has 15 residues. CDR1 is SGHTA and CDR2 is FQGNSA in the germline V gene. V was pared by 0 bases and J by 5 bases, with 6 bases of the junction left unmatched.

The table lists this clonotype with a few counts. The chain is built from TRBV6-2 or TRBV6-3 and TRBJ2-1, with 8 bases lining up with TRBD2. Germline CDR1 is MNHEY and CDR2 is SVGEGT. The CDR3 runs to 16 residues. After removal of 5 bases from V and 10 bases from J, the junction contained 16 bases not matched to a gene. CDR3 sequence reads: CASSRPAGGRKPEQFF. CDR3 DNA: TGTGCCAGCAGTCGACCTGCCGGCGGGAGGAAACCCGAGCAGTTCTTC.

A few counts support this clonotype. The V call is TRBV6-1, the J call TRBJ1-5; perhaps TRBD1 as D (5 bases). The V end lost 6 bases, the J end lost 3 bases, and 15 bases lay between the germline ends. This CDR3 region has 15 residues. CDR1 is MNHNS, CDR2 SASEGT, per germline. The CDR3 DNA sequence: TGTGCCAGCAGACCCCGGGACGGTCACAATCAGCCCCAGCATTTT. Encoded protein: CASRPRDGHNQPQHF.

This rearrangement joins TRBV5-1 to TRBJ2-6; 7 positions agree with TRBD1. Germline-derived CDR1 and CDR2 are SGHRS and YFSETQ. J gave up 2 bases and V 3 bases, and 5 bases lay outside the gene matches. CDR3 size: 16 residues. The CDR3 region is CASSSFQGAGANVLTF. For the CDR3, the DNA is TGCGCCAGCAGCTCCTTCCAGGGGGCTGGGGCCAACGTCCTGACTTTC. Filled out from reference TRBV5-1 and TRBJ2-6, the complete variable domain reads KAGVTQTPRYLIKTRGQQVTLSCSPISGHRSVSWYQQTPGQGLQFLFEYFSETQRNKGNFPGRFSGRQFSNSRSEMNVSTLELGDSALYLCASSSFQGAGANVLTFGAGSRLTVL.

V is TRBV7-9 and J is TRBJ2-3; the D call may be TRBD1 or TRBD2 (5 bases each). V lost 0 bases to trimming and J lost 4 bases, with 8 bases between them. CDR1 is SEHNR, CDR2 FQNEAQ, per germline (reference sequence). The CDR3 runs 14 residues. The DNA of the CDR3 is TGTGCCAGCAGCTTAGCTCGGGGCGCAGATACGCAGTATTTT. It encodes CASSLARGADTQYF.

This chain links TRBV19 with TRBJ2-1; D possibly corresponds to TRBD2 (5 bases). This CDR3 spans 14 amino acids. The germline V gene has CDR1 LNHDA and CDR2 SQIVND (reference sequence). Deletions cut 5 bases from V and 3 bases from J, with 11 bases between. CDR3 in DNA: TGTGCCAGTAGTCCGAGGACTCACTACAATGAGCAGTTCTTC. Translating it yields CASSPRTHYNEQFF.

DNA of the CDR3: TGCAGCGTTGTCCCCGCAGACACCTACGAGCAGTACTTC. This translates into CSVVPADTYEQYF. J is TRBJ2-7 and V is TRBV29-1; D ambiguous. V was pared by 4 bases and J by 2 bases, with 12 bases between. The CDR3 spans 13 residues. The germline V gene encodes CDR1 SQVTM and CDR2 ANQGSEA.

This CDR3 reads CASSLSAGGVLDTQYF. DNA for the CDR3: TGTGCCAGCAGTTTATCGGCAGGGGGCGTATTGGATACGCAGTATTTT. This chain connects TRBV27 to TRBJ2-3; TRBD1 agrees at 8 bases. In germline, CDR1 is MNHEY, CDR2 SMNVEV (reference sequence). This CDR3 comprises 16 residues. After removal of 0 bases from V and 6 bases from J, the junction contained 8 bases not matched to a gene.

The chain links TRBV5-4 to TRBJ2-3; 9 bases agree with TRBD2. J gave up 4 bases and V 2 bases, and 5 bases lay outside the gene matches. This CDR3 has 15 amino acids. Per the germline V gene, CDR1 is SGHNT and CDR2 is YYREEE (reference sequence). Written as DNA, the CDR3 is TGTGCCAGCAGCTTAAGAGCGGGAGGTCCAGATACGCAGTATTTT. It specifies CASSLRAGGPDTQYF.

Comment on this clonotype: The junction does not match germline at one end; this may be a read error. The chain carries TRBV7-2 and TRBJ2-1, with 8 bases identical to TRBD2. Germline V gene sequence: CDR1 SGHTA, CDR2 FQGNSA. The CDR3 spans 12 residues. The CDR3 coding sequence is TGTGCCAGCAGCTTAGGCGGGGGGAAGCAGTTTTTC. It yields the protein CASSLGGGKQFF.

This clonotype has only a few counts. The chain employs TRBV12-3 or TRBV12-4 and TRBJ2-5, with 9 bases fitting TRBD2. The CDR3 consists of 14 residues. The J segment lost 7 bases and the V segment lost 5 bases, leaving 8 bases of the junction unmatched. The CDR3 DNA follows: TGTGCCAGCAGTAGACTAGCGGTGGACGGGACCCAGTACTTC. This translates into CASSRLAVDGTQYF.

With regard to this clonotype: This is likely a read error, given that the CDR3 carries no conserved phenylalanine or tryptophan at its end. The CDR3 DNA is TGTGCCAGCAGCTTAGGGGACCGGGACAGGGACTACGAGCAGTACCTC. This codes for CASSLGDRDRDYEQYL. The J gene is TRBJ2-7, the V gene TRBV7-9; 9 bases agree with TRBD1. Germline V lookup: CDR1 SEHNR, CDR2 FQNEAQ (reference sequence). The CDR3 length is 16 residues. V shed 1 base and J 3 bases; nucleotides not matched to a gene: 7.

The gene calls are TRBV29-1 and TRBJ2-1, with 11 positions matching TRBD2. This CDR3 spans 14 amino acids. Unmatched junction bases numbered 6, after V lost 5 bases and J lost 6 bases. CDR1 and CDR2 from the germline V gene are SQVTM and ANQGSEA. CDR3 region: CSVQLAGGSNEQFF. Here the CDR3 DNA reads TGCAGCGTTCAGCTAGCGGGAGGCTCCAATGAGCAGTTCTTC.

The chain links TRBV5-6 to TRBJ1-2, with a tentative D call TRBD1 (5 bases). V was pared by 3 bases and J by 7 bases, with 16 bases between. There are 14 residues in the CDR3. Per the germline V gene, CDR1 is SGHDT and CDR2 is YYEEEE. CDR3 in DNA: TGTGCCAGCAGCTCAGTGGGGACTTCGGCTGGCTACACCTTC. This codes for CASSSVGTSAGYTF.

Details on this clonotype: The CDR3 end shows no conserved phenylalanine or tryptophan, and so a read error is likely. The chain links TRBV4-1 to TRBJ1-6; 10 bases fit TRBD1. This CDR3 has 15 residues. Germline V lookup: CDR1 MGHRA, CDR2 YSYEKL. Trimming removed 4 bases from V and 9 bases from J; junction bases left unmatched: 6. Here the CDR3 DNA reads TGCGCCAGCAGCCCACTGGGGGACAGGGGTTCACCCCTCCACTCT. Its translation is CASSPLGDRGSPLHS.

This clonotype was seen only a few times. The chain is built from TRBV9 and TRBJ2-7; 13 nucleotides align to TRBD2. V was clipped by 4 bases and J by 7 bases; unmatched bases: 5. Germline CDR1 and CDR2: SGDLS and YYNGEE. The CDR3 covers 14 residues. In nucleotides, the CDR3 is TGTGCCAGCAGCAAAGGACTAGCGGGAGAGGAGCAGTACTTC. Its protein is CASSKGLAGEEQYF.

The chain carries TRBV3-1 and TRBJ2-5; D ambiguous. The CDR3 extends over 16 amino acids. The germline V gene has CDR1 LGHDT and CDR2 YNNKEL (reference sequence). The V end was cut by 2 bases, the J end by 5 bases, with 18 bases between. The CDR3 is CASSQRRGDPGETQYF. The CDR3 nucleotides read TGTGCCAGCAGCCAACGTCGTGGGGATCCAGGCGAGACCCAGTACTTC.

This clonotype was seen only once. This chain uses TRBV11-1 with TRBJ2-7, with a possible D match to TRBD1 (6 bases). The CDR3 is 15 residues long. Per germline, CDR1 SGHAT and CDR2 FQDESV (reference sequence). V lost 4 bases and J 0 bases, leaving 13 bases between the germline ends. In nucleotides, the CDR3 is TGTGCCAGCAGCTCTACCCGAGGGGGCTCCTACGAGCAGTACTTC. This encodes CASSSTRGGSYEQYF.

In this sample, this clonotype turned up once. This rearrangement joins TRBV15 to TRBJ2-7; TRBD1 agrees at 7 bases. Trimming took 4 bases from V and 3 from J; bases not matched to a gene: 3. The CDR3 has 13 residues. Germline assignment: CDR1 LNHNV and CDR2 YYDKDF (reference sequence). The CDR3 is CATSKDRDYEQYF. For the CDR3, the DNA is TGTGCCACCAGCAAAGACAGGGACTACGAGCAGTACTTC.

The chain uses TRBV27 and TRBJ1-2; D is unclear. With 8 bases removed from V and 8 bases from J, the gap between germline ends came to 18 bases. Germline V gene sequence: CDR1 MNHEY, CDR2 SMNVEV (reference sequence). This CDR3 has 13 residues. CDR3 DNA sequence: TGTGCCAGCGGGTTTCTGAAGAGCTTGGGCTACACCTTC. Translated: CASGFLKSLGYTF.

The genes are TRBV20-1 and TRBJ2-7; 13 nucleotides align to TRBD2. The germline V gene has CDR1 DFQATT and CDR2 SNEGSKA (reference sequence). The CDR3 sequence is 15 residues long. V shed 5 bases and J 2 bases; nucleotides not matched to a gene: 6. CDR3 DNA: TGCAGTGCTTCAGGACTAGCGGGAGTCACCTACGAGCAGTACTTC. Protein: CSASGLAGVTYEQYF.

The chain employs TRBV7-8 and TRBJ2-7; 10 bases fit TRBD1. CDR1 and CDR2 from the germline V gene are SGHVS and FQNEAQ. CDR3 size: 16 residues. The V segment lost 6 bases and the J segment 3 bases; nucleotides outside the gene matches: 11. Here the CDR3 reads CASSLMTGGAIYEQYF. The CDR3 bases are TGTGCCAGCAGTCTTATGACAGGGGGCGCGATCTACGAGCAGTACTTC.

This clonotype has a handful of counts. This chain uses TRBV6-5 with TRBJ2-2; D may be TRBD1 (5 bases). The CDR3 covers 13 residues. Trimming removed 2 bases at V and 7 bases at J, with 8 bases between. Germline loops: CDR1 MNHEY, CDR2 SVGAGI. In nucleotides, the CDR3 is TGTGCCAGCAGTTACGGGGCTGTCGGGGAGCTGTTTTTT. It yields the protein CASSYGAVGELFF.

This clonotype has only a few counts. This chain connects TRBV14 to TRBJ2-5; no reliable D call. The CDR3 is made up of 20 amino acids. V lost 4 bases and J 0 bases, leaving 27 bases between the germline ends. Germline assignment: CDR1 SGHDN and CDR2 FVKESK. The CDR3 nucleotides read TGTGCCAGCAGCCGTTCAAGTGTTGGGGTTGTGAATCGGGACCAAGAGACCCAGTACTTC. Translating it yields CASSRSSVGVVNRDQETQYF. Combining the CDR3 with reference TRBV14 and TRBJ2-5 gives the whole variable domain EAGVTQFPSHSVIEKGQTVTLRCDPISGHDNLYWYRRVMGKEIKFLLHFVKESKQDESGMPNNRFLAERTGGTYSTLKVQPAELEDSGVYFCASSRSSVGVVNRDQETQYFGPGTRLLVL.